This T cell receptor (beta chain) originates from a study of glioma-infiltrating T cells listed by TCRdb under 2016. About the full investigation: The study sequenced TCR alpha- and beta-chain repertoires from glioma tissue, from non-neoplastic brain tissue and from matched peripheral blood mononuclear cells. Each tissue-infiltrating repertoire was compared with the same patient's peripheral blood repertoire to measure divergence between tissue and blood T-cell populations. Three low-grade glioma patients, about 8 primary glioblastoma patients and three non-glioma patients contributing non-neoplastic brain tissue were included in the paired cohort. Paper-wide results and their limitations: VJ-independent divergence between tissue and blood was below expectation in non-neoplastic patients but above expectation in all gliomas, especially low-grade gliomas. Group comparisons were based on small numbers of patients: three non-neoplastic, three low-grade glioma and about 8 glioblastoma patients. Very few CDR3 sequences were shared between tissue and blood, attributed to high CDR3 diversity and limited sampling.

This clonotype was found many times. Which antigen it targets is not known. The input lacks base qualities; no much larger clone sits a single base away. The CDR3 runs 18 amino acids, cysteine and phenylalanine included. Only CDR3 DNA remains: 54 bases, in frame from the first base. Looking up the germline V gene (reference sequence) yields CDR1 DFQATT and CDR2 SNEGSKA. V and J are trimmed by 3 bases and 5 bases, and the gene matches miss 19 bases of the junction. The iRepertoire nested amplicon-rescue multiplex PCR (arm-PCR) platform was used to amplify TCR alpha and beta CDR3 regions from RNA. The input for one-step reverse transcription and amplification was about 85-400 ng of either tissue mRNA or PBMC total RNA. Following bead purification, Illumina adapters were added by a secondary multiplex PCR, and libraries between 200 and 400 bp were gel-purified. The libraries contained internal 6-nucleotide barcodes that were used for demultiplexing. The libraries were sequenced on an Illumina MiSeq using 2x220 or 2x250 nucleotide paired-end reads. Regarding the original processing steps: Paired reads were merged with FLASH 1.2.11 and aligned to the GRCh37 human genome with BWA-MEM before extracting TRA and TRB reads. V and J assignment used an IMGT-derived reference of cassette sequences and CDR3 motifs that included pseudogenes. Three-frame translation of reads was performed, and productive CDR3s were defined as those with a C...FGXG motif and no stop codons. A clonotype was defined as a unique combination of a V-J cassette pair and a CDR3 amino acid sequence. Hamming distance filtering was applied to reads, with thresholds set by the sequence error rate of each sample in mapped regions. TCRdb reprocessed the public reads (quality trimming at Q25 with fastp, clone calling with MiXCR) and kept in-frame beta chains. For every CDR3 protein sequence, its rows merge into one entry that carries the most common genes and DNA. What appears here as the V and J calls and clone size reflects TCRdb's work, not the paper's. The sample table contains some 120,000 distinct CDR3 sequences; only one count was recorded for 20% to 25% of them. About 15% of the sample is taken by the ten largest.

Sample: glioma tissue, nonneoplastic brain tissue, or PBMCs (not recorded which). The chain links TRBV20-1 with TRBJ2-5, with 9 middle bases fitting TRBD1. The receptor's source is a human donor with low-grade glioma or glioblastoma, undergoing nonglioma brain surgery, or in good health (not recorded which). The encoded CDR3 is CSASVFLRPGQGYETQYF. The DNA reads TGCAGTGCTAGCGTCTTCCTGCGCCCGGGACAGGGATACGAGACCCAGTACTTC.